This entry concerns a single T cell receptor beta chain. From germline, CDR1 is MNHEY and CDR2 SMNVEV (reference sequence). CDR3 length: 15 residues. V shed 5 bases and J shed 4 bases, with 18 bases lying between them. These data come from a study of blood T cell repertoires in COVID-19. Study background: Nucleic acid was either cDNA or gDNA, and it came from T cells, B-cell-depleted T cells, or PBMCs.

In the original workflow: Reference gene primer amplification in the assay estimated nucleated cell counts. Sequencing used immunoSEQ multiplex PCR; TCRdb keeps in-frame clones, though not all of them. For V, J and clone size, that table is used; D and trimming come from the DNA. Of roughly 180,000 clones listed, about 85% are singletons. The TCR comes from a woman between 45 and 60 years old with COVID-19, enrolled during active disease. The source material was peripheral blood. The rearrangement links TRBV27 to TRBJ2-7; a weak D match, TRBD2 (6 bases). The CDR3 region is CASSPGARAGYEQYF. CDR3 sequence (DNA): TGTGCCAGCAGTCCCGGGGCCAGGGCGGGATACGAGCAGTACTTC.